These 8 T cell receptor beta chains originate from one sample sequenced in a study of blood T cell repertoires in COVID-19. Generated by immunoSEQ multiplex PCR, the TCRdb table keeps only in-frame clones and is missing some. The sample comprises tens of thousands of clones, around 82% of which are singletons, and roughly 9.3% rests with the top ten. The sequenced material came from peripheral blood. The receptors derive from an older man with COVID-19, enrolled during active disease.

This chain's CDR3 is CASSQVVTGHYEQYV. CDR3 DNA sequence: TGCGCCAGCAGCCAAGTGGTGACAGGCCACTACGAGCAGTACGTC. The V call is TRBV4-3, the J call TRBJ2-7; D possibly corresponds to TRBD1 (6 bases). The V end was cut by 1 base, the J end by 3 bases, with 13 bases between. CDR1 is LGHNA and CDR2 is YSLEER in the germline V gene. CDR3 length: 15 residues.

The V gene is TRBV7-9, the J gene TRBJ2-7; possible D gene TRBD1, 5 bases. The V end was cut by 5 bases, the J end by 2 bases, with 10 bases between. From germline, CDR1 is SEHNR and CDR2 FQNEAQ (reference sequence). The CDR3 covers 13 residues. CDR3 region: CASSPDNTYEQYV. CDR3 DNA sequence: TGTGCCAGCAGCCCGGACAATACCTACGAGCAGTACGTC.

The genes are TRBV7-2 and TRBJ2-1; 7 bases agree with TRBD2. J was trimmed by 3 bases and V by 5 bases; bases with no gene match: 19. This CDR3 contains 19 residues. Germline-derived CDR1 and CDR2 are SGHTA and FQGNSA. CDR3 in DNA: TGTGCCAGCAGCAACCGCTTAATCCCGAGCGGGATGTTCTACAATGAGCAGTTCTTC. This gives the protein CASSNRLIPSGMFYNEQFF.

The chain combines TRBV24-1 with TRBJ2-1, with TRBD2 matching over 11 bases. The length of the CDR3 is 15 residues. In germline, CDR1 is KGHDR, CDR2 SFDVKD. The J segment lost 3 bases and the V segment lost 5 bases, leaving 2 bases of the junction unmatched. Here the CDR3 reads CATSATSGSYNEQFF. The CDR3 nucleotides are TGTGCCACCAGTGCCACTAGCGGGAGCTACAATGAGCAGTTCTTC.

The chain links TRBV7-2 to TRBJ2-7; TRBD2 matches 9 bases. CDR3 length equals 17 residues. Germline CDR1 SGHTA, CDR2 FQGNSA. After removal of 5 bases from V and 6 bases from J, the junction contained 17 bases not matched to a gene. The CDR3 bases are TGTGCCAGCAGCCTGAACGGCGGGGGGGCAGGGTCTATCGAGCAGTACTTC. This codes for CASSLNGGGAGSIEQYF.

This chain connects TRBV14 to TRBJ2-7; 8 positions agree with TRBD2. With 6 bases clipped from V and 5 bases from J, the junction kept 9 bases outside the gene matches. Germline CDR1 reads SGHDN; CDR2 reads FVKESK. This CDR3 spans 14 amino acids. In nucleotides, the CDR3 is TGTGCCAGCAGACAACTAGCGGTTTGTAACGAGCAGTACGTC. It is translated as CASRQLAVCNEQYV.

V and J are TRBV7-9 and TRBJ2-3, with 8 bases identical to TRBD1. Germline values: CDR1 SEHNR, CDR2 FQNEAQ (reference sequence). Losses at the gene ends were 0 bases for V and 0 bases for J; bases not matched to a gene: 2. The CDR3 has 16 residues. The CDR3, as DNA: TGTGCCAGCAGCTTAGCGCGACAGGGGAGCACAGATACGCAGTATTTT. Translating it yields CASSLARQGSTDTQYF.

There are a few counts of this clone. J is TRBJ2-1 and V is TRBV28, with D perhaps matching TRBD2 (7 bases). In germline, CDR1 is MDHEN, CDR2 SYDVKM. Trimming removed 3 bases at V and 10 bases at J, with 19 bases between. This CDR3 has 15 amino acids. The CDR3 bases are TGTGCCAGCAGTTTGGGGCGGGGGCCCGTAGGCGAGCAGTTCTTC. Its translation is CASSLGRGPVGEQFF.